These 30 T cell receptor beta chains were sequenced from one sample in a study of T cells in Graves' hyperthyroidism and ophthalmopathy. The TCR beta CDR3 regions underwent amplification using RNA transcripts as the source. TCR CDR3 underwent first-round RT-PCR with the HTBI primer set. TCRdb reanalysed the multiplex PCR reads using MiXCR and keeps one entry per CDR3 protein. The data hold roughly 380,000 distinct CDR3 sequences, with roughly an eighth observed a single time. Sequenced sample: blood. The receptors shown here come from a woman under 30 with Graves' hyperthyroidism.

As to this clonotype: At one of its ends the junction is not consistent with the germline gene, which may arise from a read error. The rearrangement joins TRBV14 to TRBJ2-5; no definite D call. CDR1 SGHDN and CDR2 FVKESK come from the germline V gene. This CDR3 region has 15 residues. The CDR3 region is CPSSPLEFAEETQYF. The CDR3 DNA follows: TGTCCCAGCAGCCCCCTTGAGTTTGCGGAAGAGACCCAGTACTTC.

This clonotype appeared a few times. The gene calls are TRBV28 and TRBJ2-5; TRBD1 matches at 8 bases. The germline CDR1 and CDR2 sequences are MDHEN and SYDVKM. This CDR3 contains 18 residues. Germline trimming cut 0 bases from V and 3 bases from J; bases unmatched to any gene: 12. The CDR3 loop is CASSLWEENNRGEETQYF. The CDR3 coding sequence is TGTGCCAGCAGTTTATGGGAGGAGAACAACAGGGGGGAAGAGACCCAGTACTTC.

This clonotype was counted between two and nine times. The chain recombines TRBV29-1 with TRBJ1-1; D ambiguous. Germline values: CDR1 SQVTM, CDR2 ANQGSEA. This CDR3 is built from 14 residues. The V gene lost 6 bases and the J gene lost 1 base, with 15 bases spanning the gap. CDR3 amino acids: CSVAGRIGNTEAFF. The DNA for the CDR3 is TGCAGCGTCGCCGGGCGAATAGGGAACACTGAAGCTTTCTTT.

This chain links TRBV11-2 with TRBJ2-3; D is uncertain. Germline CDR1 is SGHAT and CDR2 is FQNNGV. This CDR3 contains 12 residues. V lost 5 bases and J lost 4, with 7 bases in between. CDR3 amino acids: CASSRLPDTQYF. The CDR3 nucleotides read TGTGCCAGCAGCCGTCTACCAGATACGCAGTATTTT.

This clonotype was recorded at least ten times. V gene TRBV12-3 or TRBV12-4 combines with J gene TRBJ1-5; tentative D call: TRBD1 (6 bases). The V gene lost 6 bases and the J gene lost 3 bases, with 12 bases spanning the gap. The CDR3 has 14 amino acids. CDR3 sequence reads: CASSVTGNNQPQHF. In DNA, the CDR3 is TGTGCCAGCAGCGTCACAGGGAACAATCAGCCCCAGCATTTT.

Ten or more counts support this clonotype. J is TRBJ2-5 and V is TRBV5-1; TRBD2 agrees at 11 bases. The CDR3 loop spans 16 amino acids. V gave up 3 bases and J gave up 5 bases; unmatched junction bases: 9. The germline gives CDR1 SGHRS, CDR2 YFSETQ. The CDR3 region has the DNA TGCGCCAGCAGCTGGTCTCTAGCGGGAGGAGTGGAGACCCAGTACTTC. It encodes CASSWSLAGGVETQYF.

The chain couples TRBV5-1 to TRBJ2-5, with D tentatively TRBD1 (6 bases). Germline CDR1 SGHRS, CDR2 YFSETQ. V was pared by 0 bases and J by 4 bases, with 10 bases between. The CDR3 loop spans 14 amino acids. CDR3 bases: TGCGCCAGCAGCTTGGTGCAGGGGTCAGAGACCCAGTACTTC. Protein sequence: CASSLVQGSETQYF.

This clonotype has only a few counts. The gene calls are TRBV9 and TRBJ1-2; TRBD1 is a possible D gene (5 bases). This CDR3 is 15 amino acids long. With 4 bases removed from V and 4 bases from J, the gap between germline ends came to 17 bases. Germline CDR1 SGDLS, CDR2 YYNGEE. CDR3: CASSPSGGDGYGYTF. CDR3 DNA: TGTGCCAGCAGCCCCAGTGGGGGGGACGGCTATGGCTACACCTTC.

The chain has TRBV7-6 and TRBJ2-5, with 8 nucleotides matching TRBD1. V dropped 6 bases and J dropped 4; count of bases not matched to a gene: 10. Germline CDR1 and CDR2: SGHVS and FNYEAQ. This CDR3 has 15 residues. As DNA, the CDR3 is TGTGCCAGCAGACAAAGACAGGGGTTCCCAGAGACCCAGTACTTC. Amino acids: CASRQRQGFPETQYF.

This clonotype was recorded a few times. This chain links TRBV20-1 with TRBJ1-5; tentatively, D is TRBD1 (5 bases). CDR3 length: 12 amino acids. V was cut by 5 bases and J by 3 bases, with 8 bases left in between. Germline CDR1 DFQATT, CDR2 SNEGSKA (reference sequence). CDR3 sequence: CSAQGANQPQHF. The DNA for the CDR3 is TGCAGTGCTCAGGGTGCCAATCAGCCCCAGCATTTT.

This clonotype occurred a few times. This sequence joins TRBV15 and TRBJ2-7; D is unclear. Germline V gene lookup returns CDR1 LNHNV and CDR2 YYDKDF (reference sequence). This CDR3 is 13 amino acids long. V was cut by 1 base and J by 4 bases, with 8 bases left in between. CDR3 in amino acids: CATSRVVGYEQYF. The CDR3 coding sequence is TGTGCCACCAGCAGAGTAGTGGGTTACGAGCAGTACTTC.

This clonotype was counted ten times or more. The chain employs TRBV7-2 and TRBJ2-1; D gene ambiguous. Germline assignment: CDR1 SGHTA and CDR2 FQGNSA. Trimming cost V 4 bases and J 7 bases, with 17 bases left between them. CDR3 size: 15 residues. As DNA, the CDR3 is TGTGCCAGCAGCTCGGCCCCAGCCGTTAGGAATGAGCAGTTCTTC. Translated, it gives CASSSAPAVRNEQFF.

This chain uses TRBV5-5 with TRBJ2-1, with TRBD1 matching over 8 bases. The CDR3 length is 15 residues. After removal of 2 bases from V and 3 bases from J, the junction contained 4 bases not matched to a gene. Looked up from germline, CDR1 is SGHKS and CDR2 is YYEKEE (reference sequence). This CDR3 is CASSLRQGIYNEQFF. The CDR3 DNA is TGTGCCAGCAGCTTAAGACAGGGGATCTACAATGAGCAGTTCTTC.

This chain connects TRBV10-3 to TRBJ1-2; TRBD1 matches at 7 bases. The CDR3 contains 15 residues. J lost 2 bases, V lost 4 bases, and 7 bases had no gene match. Per the germline V gene, CDR1 is ENHRY and CDR2 is SYGVKD. This CDR3 is CAISAGGQRNYGYTF. CDR3 nucleotides: TGTGCCATCAGTGCTGGGGGACAGAGAAACTATGGCTACACCTTC.

This rearrangement joins TRBV12-3 or TRBV12-4 to TRBJ2-1; D is perhaps TRBD2 (5 bases). This CDR3 region has 14 residues. V was trimmed by 5 bases and J by 4 bases, leaving 12 bases between them. The CDR3 sequence is CASSRRTGYNEQFF. In DNA, the CDR3 is TGTGCCAGCAGTCGTAGGACGGGATACAATGAGCAGTTCTTC.

This clonotype was counted many times. The chain has TRBV7-9 and TRBJ2-1; TRBD1 aligns across 9 bases. Germline loops: CDR1 SEHNR, CDR2 FQNEAQ (reference sequence). The CDR3 sequence is 16 residues long. V trimming: 5 bases; J trimming: 3 bases; junction bases outside the gene matches: 8. CDR3 nucleotides: TGTGCCAGCAGCCGGACGGGACAGGGATTCTACAATGAGCAGTTCTTC. This gives the protein CASSRTGQGFYNEQFF.

The rearrangement links TRBV6-2 or TRBV6-3 to TRBJ2-5, with 12 bases aligning to TRBD2. The ends lost 2 bases at V and 5 bases at J; junction bases unmatched: 6. Germline lookup yields CDR1 MNHEY and CDR2 SVGEGT. The CDR3 spans 16 residues. The CDR3 DNA reads TGTGCCAGCAGTTACCCGACTAGCGGGAGAGAGGAGACCCAGTACTTC. This sequence encodes CASSYPTSGREETQYF.

J is TRBJ2-4 and V is TRBV6-1; 9 bases match TRBD1. Germline V gene data show CDR1 as MNHNS and CDR2 as SASEGT. This CDR3 is 19 amino acids long. The V gene end was trimmed by 5 bases and the J gene end by 1 base; junction bases not matched to a gene: 15. The CDR3 loop is CASSSPRDRDLNAKNIQYF. As DNA, the CDR3 is TGTGCCAGCAGTTCACCCCGGGACAGGGACCTGAACGCCAAAAACATTCAGTACTTC.

The table lists this clonotype with a few counts. This sequence joins TRBV20-1 and TRBJ2-3, with 9 bases that match TRBD2. This CDR3 is 15 amino acids long. V shed 6 bases, J shed 3 bases, and the junction held 10 bases outside the gene matches. Germline V lookup: CDR1 DFQATT, CDR2 SNEGSKA (reference sequence). The CDR3 spells CSARGAGGLTDTQYF. In nucleotides, the CDR3 is TGCAGTGCCAGGGGTGCGGGAGGGCTTACAGATACGCAGTATTTT.

This clonotype came up many times. The CDR3 DNA reads TGTGCCAGCAGCGTAGAGTCGACTAGCGGGCGCTACGAGCAGTACTTC. It yields the protein CASSVESTSGRYEQYF. The rearrangement links TRBV9 to TRBJ2-7; TRBD2 aligns across 10 bases. Germline CDR1 SGDLS, CDR2 YYNGEE. The CDR3 has 16 residues. Losses at the gene ends were 0 bases for V and 3 bases for J; bases not matched to a gene: 6.

At least ten counts were recorded for this clonotype. The chain recombines TRBV5-6 with TRBJ1-1, with 7 bases aligning to TRBD1. This CDR3 region has 12 residues. Trimming took 3 bases from V and 7 from J; bases not matched to a gene: 3. Germline-derived CDR1 and CDR2 are SGHDT and YYEEEE. CDR3 loop: CASSWGQIEAFF. The DNA for the CDR3 is TGTGCCAGCAGCTGGGGACAGATTGAAGCTTTCTTT.

This clonotype was observed many times. This rearrangement joins TRBV28 to TRBJ2-7, with a tentative D call TRBD1 (6 bases). Germline CDR1 and CDR2: MDHEN and SYDVKM. CDR3 length: 12 amino acids. Between the trimmed V and J ends, which lost 10 bases and 2 bases, there was a span of 12 bases. The DNA for the CDR3 is TGTGCCATTGAAACAGGGCCCTACGAGCAGTACTTC. It is translated as CAIETGPYEQYF.

This clonotype showed up many times. The chain has TRBV2 and TRBJ2-7; 11 bases are a match to TRBD2. Germline CDR1 is SNHLY and CDR2 is FYNNEI. V was clipped by 6 bases and J by 6 bases; unmatched bases: 10. The CDR3 has 15 residues. This CDR3 is CASSKDSGRATEQYF. CDR3 bases: TGTGCCAGCAGCAAAGATAGCGGGAGGGCCACCGAGCAGTACTTC.

This chain joins TRBV12-5 and TRBJ1-5; 9 nucleotides agree with TRBD1. This CDR3 is built from 14 residues. The germline V gene has CDR1 LGHNT and CDR2 FRNRAP. Trimming removed 3 bases from V and 4 bases from J; junction bases left unmatched: 1. The CDR3 DNA is TGTGCTAGTGGTTTACAGGGGGCTAATCAGCCCCAGCATTTT. It is translated as CASGLQGANQPQHF.

In its sample, this clonotype was seen a few times. The chain links TRBV4-3 to TRBJ2-1, with a possible D match to TRBD1 (5 bases). Germline V CDR1 and CDR2: LGHNA, YSLEER. V lost 3 bases, J lost 8 bases, and 17 bases lay in between. This CDR3 region has 15 residues. CDR3 residues: CASSHQMAGSHEQFF. CDR3 nucleotide sequence: TGCGCCAGCAGCCACCAAATGGCAGGGTCGCATGAGCAGTTCTTC.

This clonotype has a count of ten or more. The chain links TRBV30 to TRBJ1-2; D ambiguous. V lost 4 bases and J 8 bases, leaving 11 bases between the germline ends. Per germline, CDR1 GTSNPN and CDR2 SVGIG (reference sequence). This CDR3 is built from 11 residues. The CDR3 region is CAWTLGLGYTF. For the CDR3, the DNA is TGTGCCTGGACCTTAGGGCTAGGCTACACCTTC.

J is TRBJ1-1 and V is TRBV7-2; D is possibly TRBD1 (5 bases). The germline gives CDR1 SGHTA, CDR2 FQGNSA. V lost 5 bases and J lost 7, with 14 bases in between. CDR3 length: 13 amino acids. CDR3 in amino acids: CASSPQGVGEAFF. The CDR3 nucleotides are TGTGCCAGCAGCCCTCAGGGTGTCGGTGAAGCTTTCTTT.

This clonotype was picked up many times. The chain carries TRBV27 and TRBJ2-7, with 8 bases fitting TRBD2. This CDR3 has 16 residues. The J segment lost 2 bases and the V segment lost 4 bases, leaving 10 bases of the junction unmatched. From germline, CDR1 is MNHEY and CDR2 SMNVEV (reference sequence). The CDR3 DNA sequence: TGTGCCAGCAGTTCCGGACTAGCCACACAAACCTACGAGCAGTACTTC. Translated, it gives CASSSGLATQTYEQYF.

This clonotype was found many times. The J gene is TRBJ1-1, the V gene TRBV2, with 10 bases matching TRBD1. CDR3 length: 13 amino acids. V lost 6 bases and J lost 4; bases outside the gene matches: 2. Germline values: CDR1 SNHLY, CDR2 FYNNEI. In DNA form, the CDR3 reads TGTGCCAGCAGCGGACAGGGGGGCACTGAAGCTTTCTTT. Amino acids: CASSGQGGTEAFF.

The rearrangement joins TRBV20-1 to TRBJ1-1; TRBD1 aligns across 7 bases. V was pared by 3 bases and J by 8 bases, with 6 bases of the junction left unmatched. The CDR3 has 12 amino acids. Germline values: CDR1 DFQATT, CDR2 SNEGSKA (reference sequence). This CDR3 reads CSASQGVMEAFF. DNA for the CDR3: TGCAGTGCTAGCCAGGGGGTGATGGAAGCTTTCTTT.